This note documents a single T cell receptor (beta chain) sequence. Antigen unknown. This sample stems from a study of T cells in Graves' hyperthyroidism and ophthalmopathy. Study-level points and caveats: Appearing also in blood were most of the thyroid clonotypes expanded above 0.001.

The source material, RNA transcripts, was used to amplify TCR beta CDR3 regions. The primer set for the first-round RT-PCR of the TCR CDR3 was HTBI. TCRdb re-called the multiplex PCR reads with MiXCR, one entry per CDR3 protein. The data show over 250,000 distinct CDR3 sequences, 15% to 20% seen once. The CDR3 runs to 18 residues. Germline CDR1 and CDR2: LNHDA and SQIVND (reference sequence). With V trimmed by 3 bases and J by 6 bases, 16 bases remained unmatched. The sequenced sample was blood. The chain uses TRBV19 and TRBJ2-4, with TRBD1 matching 8 bases. This TCR was recovered from an older woman with Graves' ophthalmopathy. The CDR3 DNA reads TGTGCCAGTAGTATGACTAGTACCGCCGGGACAGGAAGAAACATTCAGTACTTC. Translated, it gives CASSMTSTAGTGRNIQYF.